What follows describes a single T cell receptor beta chain. This clone's antigen is unknown. No base quality values were provided; no much bigger clone lies one nucleotide off. The data were taken from a study of control samples from healthy donors and cancer patients (dated by TCRdb to the early 2020s). Libraries were made using the immunoSEQ multiplex PCR assay. The source is immuneACCESS, and TCRdb retained only in-frame sequences with V and J called. Part of the clones is not carried over; for the studies checked, unresolved V genes explain less than half of this, and the remainder is unexplained. In this sample the table shows around 100,000 clones, about 90% of which occur a single time. 2% to 2.5% of the sample is taken by the ten largest. This TCR was recovered from a young woman in good health. The sample consisted of blood.

The DNA is as follows: TGTGCCAGCAGTGAAAGTCGTGGCGGGTGGTCCACTGAAGCTTTCTTT. Its amino acids are CASSESRGGWSTEAFF. This sequence uses TRBV2 and TRBJ1-1, with no confidently assigned D gene. Relative to germline, V is 2 bases shorter and J is 4 bases shorter, with 17 bases between their ends. CDR1 and CDR2 are drawn from the germline V gene: SNHLY, FYNNEI. The CDR3 numbers 16 residues from cysteine through phenylalanine. Only the CDR3 DNA stays, 48 bases, in frame from base 1.